Below are 17 T cell receptor beta chains sequenced from a single sample in a study of T-cell memory formation after mild COVID-19 (TCRdb year 2021). The library relied on 5' RACE. Sequencing relied on an Illumina NovaSeq 6000. TCRdb cleaned the public reads at Q25 with fastp, built clones with MiXCR and kept in-frame beta chains. Merged by CDR3 protein, the rows form single entries marked with the most common genes and DNA. Counted in this sample were 250,000 to 300,000 distinct CDR3 sequences; 15% to 20% of them appeared once. The ten largest clones add up to approximately 23% of the sample. Sequenced sample: PBMCs or a T cell subset sorted from them (not recorded which). The receptors stem from a man between 18 and 35 years old who had mild COVID-19 (a few samples of this study predate the infection). The sample titles of this study are shuffled in the database, so cell type and time point are left out; the donor was told from shared clones.

This chain connects TRBV2 to TRBJ1-2, with D tentatively TRBD1 (6 bases). This CDR3 spans 13 amino acids. Germline V gene data show CDR1 as SNHLY and CDR2 as FYNNEI. V lost 6 bases and J 0 bases, leaving 8 bases between the germline ends. CDR3 protein: CASSGDTNYGYTF. CDR3 nucleotides: TGTGCCAGCAGCGGGGACACTAACTATGGCTACACCTTC.

This clonotype has only a few counts. V gene TRBV6-6 combines with J gene TRBJ1-1; D gene uncertain. V dropped 6 bases and J dropped 1 base, with 12 bases sitting between them. In germline, CDR1 is MNHNY, CDR2 SVGAGI (reference sequence). The CDR3 runs 14 residues. CDR3 region: CASRADVGNTEAFF. The CDR3, as DNA: TGTGCCAGCAGAGCGGATGTTGGGAACACTGAAGCTTTCTTT.

The count of this clonotype is one. The rearrangement links TRBV18 to TRBJ2-7; perhaps TRBD1 as D (6 bases). The CDR3 runs 13 residues. V lost 3 bases and J lost 5, with 11 bases in between. The V gene's germline CDR1 is KGHSH and CDR2 LQKENI. This CDR3 is CASSPAQGNEQYV. The CDR3 bases are TGTGCCAGCTCACCGGCACAGGGTAACGAGCAGTACGTC.

This clonotype has ten or more counts. J is TRBJ1-1 and V is TRBV29-1, with a weak D call TRBD1 (6 bases). This CDR3 region has 14 residues. V gave up 4 bases and J gave up 1 base, with 13 bases separating them. The germline V gene encodes CDR1 SQVTM and CDR2 ANQGSEA. The CDR3 coding sequence is TGCAGCGTTGCGACCGGGACAAGGAACACTGAAGCTTTCTTT. It yields the protein CSVATGTRNTEAFF.

This clonotype was seen only a few times. The chain couples TRBV12-3 or TRBV12-4 to TRBJ2-5; perhaps TRBD1 as D (5 bases). Trimming stripped 3 bases from V and 3 bases from J, with 14 bases between. The CDR3 extends over 15 amino acids. The CDR3 reads CASSLRQLNEETQYF. CDR3 DNA: TGTGCCAGCAGTTTGAGACAGTTGAATGAAGAGACCCAGTACTTC.

This clonotype was counted many times. The V gene is TRBV7-6, the J gene TRBJ2-2, with 7 bases matching TRBD2. The V segment lost 5 bases and the J segment 5 bases; nucleotides outside the gene matches: 8. The CDR3 is 15 residues long. Germline V gene lookup returns CDR1 SGHVS and CDR2 FNYEAQ. CDR3 region: CASSPGTTKTGELFF. The DNA for the CDR3 is TGTGCCAGCAGCCCGGGGACTACCAAAACCGGGGAGCTGTTTTTT.

The chain couples TRBV6-5 to TRBJ2-3, with D possibly TRBD2 on 5 matching bases. Per the germline V gene, CDR1 is MNHEY and CDR2 is SVGAGI. The CDR3 has 12 amino acids. Between the trimmed V and J ends, which lost 6 bases and 6 bases, there was a span of 10 bases. The CDR3, as DNA: TGTGCCAGCAGGGACTTGGCGGATACGCAGTATTTT. This sequence encodes CASRDLADTQYF.

There are a few counts of this clonotype. The chain links TRBV5-5 to TRBJ2-7; D is undetermined. CDR3 length: 14 amino acids. Trimming stripped 3 bases from V and 4 bases from J, with 14 bases between. Per germline, CDR1 SGHKS and CDR2 YYEKEE (reference sequence). The CDR3 DNA reads as TGTGCCAGCAGCTCATCCGACTGGAGATACGAGCAGTACTTC. Amino acid sequence: CASSSSDWRYEQYF.

The chain recombines TRBV4-3 with TRBJ2-2, with 7 bases fitting TRBD1. The CDR3 is 15 residues long. CDR1 and CDR2 (germline): LGHNA, YSLEER. Trimming took 2 bases from V and 3 from J; bases not matched to a gene: 3. DNA for the CDR3: TGCGCCAGCAGCCAATCGGGACAGTACACCGGGGAGCTGTTTTTT. It specifies CASSQSGQYTGELFF.

This clonotype was observed a few times. V and J are TRBV12-3 or TRBV12-4 and TRBJ1-1; D possibly corresponds to TRBD1 (5 bases). Trimming shortened V by 6 bases and J by 1 base, and 9 bases separated the two germline ends. The CDR3 runs to 13 residues. This chain's CDR3 is CASRLGQNTEAFF. CDR3 DNA: TGTGCCAGCAGACTCGGACAGAACACTGAAGCTTTCTTT.

There are a few counts of this clonotype. For the CDR3, the DNA is TGTGCCAGCAGTGAAGTATGGGACAGGGGCACGAACACTGAAGCTTTCTTT. It yields the protein CASSEVWDRGTNTEAFF. The chain is built from TRBV6-1 and TRBJ1-1, with 10 bases lining up with TRBD1. This CDR3 contains 17 residues. Per germline, CDR1 MNHNS and CDR2 SASEGT. Trimming at V came to 1 base and at J to 1 base, leaving 6 bases not matched to a gene.

This rearrangement joins TRBV12-3 or TRBV12-4 to TRBJ1-1; a possible D gene is TRBD1 (6 bases). V lost 6 bases and J 2 bases, leaving 13 bases between the germline ends. The CDR3 loop spans 14 amino acids. DNA for the CDR3: TGTGCCAGCAGCCGTCGGGACATTAACACTGAAGCTTTCTTT. Translated, it gives CASSRRDINTEAFF.

The sample holds many counts of this clonotype. The chain links TRBV6-5 to TRBJ2-7; D call uncertain. Germline V lookup: CDR1 MNHEY, CDR2 SVGAGI. This CDR3 has 15 residues. Between the trimmed V and J ends, which lost 5 bases and 0 bases, there was a span of 14 bases. CDR3: CASSRTTPSSYEQYF. The CDR3 DNA is TGTGCCAGCAGTCGAACGACTCCTAGCTCCTACGAGCAGTACTTC.

This clonotype came up a few times. The genes are TRBV7-3 and TRBJ1-1; D is unclear. V was clipped by 1 base and J by 3 bases, with 9 bases between them. The CDR3 is 14 amino acids. In germline, CDR1 is SGHTA, CDR2 FQGTGA. The CDR3 loop is CASSLNPRDTEAFF. CDR3 bases: TGTGCCAGCAGCTTAAATCCCCGGGACACTGAAGCTTTCTTT.

This clonotype was seen more than once but under ten times. CDR3 DNA: TGCGCCAGCAGCTTGGGCTATGAAAAACTGTTTTTT. This codes for CASSLGYEKLFF. This rearrangement joins TRBV5-1 to TRBJ1-4; no clear D gene. Germline loops: CDR1 SGHRS, CDR2 YFSETQ. The CDR3 has 12 residues. The V and J ends lost 0 bases and 6 bases respectively, with 3 bases between them.

This clonotype was observed a handful of times. The chain combines TRBV6-2 or TRBV6-3 with TRBJ2-7, with a tentative D call TRBD2 (6 bases). V shed 3 bases and J shed 6 bases, with 15 bases lying between them. Germline V CDR1 and CDR2: MNHEY, SVGEGT. The CDR3 has 14 amino acids. CDR3 DNA sequence: TGTGCCAGCAGTTATGGGGCAGCGGAGGGCGAGCAGTACGTC. Encoded protein: CASSYGAAEGEQYV.

V and J are TRBV7-2 and TRBJ2-5, with a possible D match to TRBD1 (5 bases). Germline CDR1 reads SGHTA; CDR2 reads FQGNSA. Between the trimmed V and J ends, which lost 3 bases and 4 bases, there was a span of 12 bases. There are 14 residues in the CDR3. The CDR3 loop reads CASSFSRELETQYF. The CDR3 nucleotides read TGTGCCAGCAGCTTTTCCAGGGAACTAGAGACCCAGTACTTC.